The 3 T cell receptor beta chains listed next were all sequenced from one sample in a study of blood T cell repertoires in COVID-19. The data were produced by immunoSEQ multiplex PCR, yet TCRdb's version contains in-frame clones alone and is incomplete. The repertoire holds 190,000 or so clones, 85% seen once, with under 20% in the top ten. Sequenced sample: PBMCs or T cells enriched from blood (not recorded which). These receptors came from a man in his forties or fifties who had recovered from COVID-19.

This clone appeared a single time. This sequence joins TRBV5-1 and TRBJ2-5; perhaps TRBD2 as D (6 bases). Per germline, CDR1 SGHRS and CDR2 YFSETQ. This CDR3 comprises 15 residues. The V and J ends lost 4 bases and 1 base respectively, with 14 bases between them. CDR3 in amino acids: CASSAGHSGQETQYF. The CDR3 DNA is TGCGCCAGCAGCGCTGGCCATAGCGGCCAAGAGACCCAGTACTTC.

This clone has just a few counts. The genes are TRBV3-1 (or the pseudogene TRBV3-2) and TRBJ2-7; the match to TRBD2 covers 12 bases. The CDR3 runs to 17 residues. Germline loops: CDR1 LGHDT, CDR2 YNNKEL (reference sequence). V lost 1 base, J lost 1 base, and 5 bases stayed unmatched. In nucleotides, the CDR3 is TGTGCCAGCAGCCAAGGGACTAGCGGGGCCCCTTCCTACGAGCAGTACTTC. It yields the protein CASSQGTSGAPSYEQYF.

This chain links TRBV30 with TRBJ2-5; 11 bases match TRBD1. In germline, CDR1 is GTSNPN, CDR2 SVGIG (reference sequence). V trimming: 5 bases; J trimming: 5 bases; junction bases outside the gene matches: 10. The CDR3 loop spans 15 amino acids. CDR3 protein: CAWPRTGGFGETQYF. The CDR3 nucleotides are TGTGCCTGGCCCCGGACAGGGGGCTTCGGGGAGACCCAGTACTTC.